This T cell receptor (beta chain) was recovered during a study of Ad26.COV2.S vaccination and SARS-CoV-2 variants. Across the whole study: Within the COV1001 Ad26.COV2.S trial arm, the donor was enrolled. Once, or twice with 56 days between doses, Ad26.COV2.S was given intramuscularly.

CDR1 SGHAT and CDR2 FQNNGV come from the germline V gene. Trimming pared 6 bases from V and 3 bases from J, leaving 11 bases between. The CDR3 sequence is 13 residues long. Noted treatment: around 19 received Ad26.COV2.S at low or high dose, single or two shots; about 5 received placebo; per-sample allocation not given. Sampling was done on day 63 after the first vaccine or placebo injection. Measured with immunoSEQ multiplex PCR; TCRdb has only the in-frame clones, and not every one. This table has approximately 480,000 clones, roughly 85% appearing once. Sequencing used peripheral blood, obtained in a trial of Ad26.COV2.S vaccine versus placebo. The rearrangement links TRBV11-2 to TRBJ1-2, with D hard to call. This sequence originates from a person between 18 and 59 years old who received the Ad26.COV2.S COVID-19 vaccine or a placebo. The CDR3 DNA is TGTGCCAGCAGGCCTACCGCGCACTATGGCTACACCTTC. It encodes CASRPTAHYGYTF.